The present TCR beta chain was sequenced within a study of CD8 T cells in Susac syndrome. cDNA came from about 0.51 to 1 ug RNA primed by random hexamers. MiXCR was run by TCRdb on the immunoSEQ multiplex PCR reads, yielding one entry per CDR3 protein. The sample consists of fewer than 65,000 distinct CDR3 sequences, approximately 92% of them appearing once. The V and J ends lost 6 bases and 3 bases, in that order; junction bases with no gene match: 12. The CDR3 extends over 16 amino acids. Sequences were obtained from CD8+ T cells from PBMCs. The gene calls are TRBV12-3 or TRBV12-4 and TRBJ2-7, with 9 bases aligning to TRBD1. The clonotype was recovered from a human donor in good health. The CDR3 spells CASSYQPGQGFYEQYF. CDR3 in DNA: TGTGCCAGCAGCTACCAGCCGGGACAGGGTTTCTACGAGCAGTACTTC.